This entry lists 10 T cell receptor beta chains sequenced from one sample in a study of breast tumors, draining lymph nodes, adjacent tissues. Axillary draining lymph nodes of breast cancer patients supplied the node samples. A single record per CDR3 protein comes from TCRdb applying MiXCR to the multiplex PCR reads. The sample shows 200,000 or so distinct CDR3 sequences, roughly 31% of them seen only once. What was sequenced was axillary lymph node tissue. Receptor source: a female donor with breast cancer. Some clones in this sample may be carry-over from other donors' samples.

This clonotype occurred many times. J is TRBJ2-5 and V is TRBV3-1, with D uncertain. CDR1 is LGHDT, CDR2 YNNKEL, per germline (reference sequence). V lost 0 bases and J 2 bases, leaving 7 bases between the germline ends. CDR3 size: 14 residues. The CDR3 region has the DNA TGTGCCAGCAGCCAAGACGCGTTGCAAGAGACCCAGTACTTC. Amino acids: CASSQDALQETQYF.

This clonotype has ten or more counts. This rearrangement joins TRBV20-1 to TRBJ2-1; no definite D call. With 0 bases removed from V and 4 bases from J, the gap between germline ends came to 13 bases. The germline CDR1 and CDR2 sequences are DFQATT and SNEGSKA (reference sequence). CDR3 length: 15 amino acids. The CDR3 here is CSARDELTPYNEQFF. The CDR3 DNA is TGCAGTGCTAGAGATGAGCTGACTCCTTACAATGAGCAGTTCTTC.

In this sample, this clonotype turned up a few times. The CDR3 reads CSARDTQEATGELFF. CDR3 coding DNA: TGCAGTGCTAGAGATACTCAGGAAGCTACGGGCGAGCTGTTTTTT. The J gene is TRBJ2-2, the V gene TRBV20-1; D is undetermined. Per germline, CDR1 DFQATT and CDR2 SNEGSKA (reference sequence). The CDR3 totals 15 residues. Between the trimmed V and J ends, which lost 0 bases and 11 bases, there was a span of 19 bases.

The chain carries TRBV7-2 and TRBJ1-2, with TRBD1 as a possible D gene (6 bases). The V gene's germline CDR1 is SGHTA and CDR2 FQGNSA. The ends were cut back, 4 bases at V and 5 bases at J, with 23 bases in the middle. The CDR3 loop spans 17 amino acids. The CDR3 nucleotides read TGTGCCAGCAGCTCAGCAGCAGGGGTAGATACGCAGTATGGCTACACCTTC. Amino acid sequence: CASSSAAGVDTQYGYTF.

A note on this clonotype: This could be a read error, since a much larger clone is one nucleotide away. The chain employs TRBV6-1 and TRBJ2-1; D gene ambiguous. The CDR3 contains 13 residues. The V end lost 8 bases, the J end lost 9 bases, and 17 bases lay between the germline ends. CDR1 and CDR2 (germline): MNHNS, SASEGT. CDR3 sequence (DNA): TGTGCCAGCGCGCCGATCTCCCACTTTGAGCAGTTCTTC. Protein: CASAPISHFEQFF.

This clonotype has at least ten counts. This rearrangement joins TRBV20-1 to TRBJ2-3, with no clear D. Trimming shortened V by 3 bases and J by 4 bases, and 11 bases separated the two germline ends. CDR1 DFQATT and CDR2 SNEGSKA come from the germline V gene (reference sequence). There are 13 residues in the CDR3. The CDR3 reads CSASDPLADTQYF. For the CDR3, the DNA is TGCAGTGCTAGTGACCCCTTGGCAGATACGCAGTATTTT.

This clonotype was recorded many times. The chain recombines TRBV6-1 with TRBJ1-4; unclear D gene. Germline-derived CDR1 and CDR2 are MNHNS and SASEGT. The CDR3 spans 13 residues. V was trimmed by 4 bases and J by 8 bases, leaving 11 bases between them. This CDR3 is CASSVEAKEKLFF. The CDR3 DNA is TGTGCCAGCAGTGTGGAGGCGAAAGAAAAACTGTTTTTT.

The V and J genes are TRBV20-1 and TRBJ1-1; weak D call: TRBD1 (6 bases). CDR1 is DFQATT and CDR2 is SNEGSKA in the germline V gene (reference sequence). The CDR3 covers 12 residues. Trimming removed 4 bases at V and 4 bases at J, with 10 bases between. Here the CDR3 DNA reads TGCAGTGCTATTCGGGGGCTCACTGAAGCTTTCTTT. The encoded protein is CSAIRGLTEAFF.

In this sample, this clonotype turned up many times. V is TRBV4-1 and J is TRBJ1-2, with D uncertain. Germline CDR1 is MGHRA and CDR2 is YSYEKL. The length of the CDR3 is 15 residues. V lost 0 bases and J 2 bases, leaving 10 bases between the germline ends. The DNA for the CDR3 is TGCGCCAGCAGCCAAGAATTCGACCCCAACTATGGCTACACCTTC. Residues: CASSQEFDPNYGYTF.

The CDR3 sequence is CASSARTSGGDVIQYF. DNA for the CDR3: TGTGCCAGCAGTGCTAGGACTAGCGGGGGGGATGTCATTCAGTACTTC. This chain links TRBV9 with TRBJ2-4; 15 bases align to TRBD2. Per the germline V gene, CDR1 is SGDLS and CDR2 is YYNGEE. The J segment lost 9 bases and the V segment lost 5 bases, leaving 9 bases of the junction unmatched. The CDR3 totals 16 residues.